Presented here are 3 T cell receptor beta chains from one specimen sequenced in a study. One entry per CDR3 protein results from TCRdb running MiXCR on the RT-PCR reads. The table lists more than 550,000 distinct CDR3 sequences, 13% to 15% of them singletons. Sequencing was performed on memory CD4+ T cells from blood. The origin of the receptors is a female donor in good health, serving as a healthy control.

This clonotype came up a few times. The chain is built from TRBV6-2 or TRBV6-3 and TRBJ2-1; D is uncertain. The CDR3 is 12 amino acids. The V end lost 3 bases, the J end lost 8 bases, and 8 bases lay between the germline ends. Germline V gene sequence: CDR1 MNHEY, CDR2 SVGEGT. The CDR3 spells CASSYKGHEQFF. The CDR3 DNA follows: TGTGCCAGCAGTTATAAAGGCCATGAGCAGTTCTTC.

The J gene is TRBJ1-2, the V gene TRBV15, with unresolved D. Trimming pared 3 bases from V and 3 bases from J, leaving 20 bases between. The length of the CDR3 is 17 residues. Germline-derived CDR1 and CDR2 are LNHNV and YYDKDF (reference sequence). The CDR3 sequence is CATSSGDAVADHYGYTF. The CDR3 nucleotides read TGTGCCACCAGCAGTGGGGATGCGGTTGCAGATCACTATGGCTACACCTTC.

This clonotype was seen a handful of times. This chain joins TRBV6-2 or TRBV6-3 and TRBJ2-6; 8 nucleotides line up with TRBD2. The V gene's germline CDR1 is MNHEY and CDR2 SVGEGT. The V and J ends lost 2 bases and 4 bases, in that order; junction bases with no gene match: 10. The CDR3 sequence is 18 residues long. Here the CDR3 DNA reads TGTGCCAGCAGTTACCCCACTAGCGGAGGGCCCGGGGCCAACGTCCTGACTTTC. It codes for CASSYPTSGGPGANVLTF.